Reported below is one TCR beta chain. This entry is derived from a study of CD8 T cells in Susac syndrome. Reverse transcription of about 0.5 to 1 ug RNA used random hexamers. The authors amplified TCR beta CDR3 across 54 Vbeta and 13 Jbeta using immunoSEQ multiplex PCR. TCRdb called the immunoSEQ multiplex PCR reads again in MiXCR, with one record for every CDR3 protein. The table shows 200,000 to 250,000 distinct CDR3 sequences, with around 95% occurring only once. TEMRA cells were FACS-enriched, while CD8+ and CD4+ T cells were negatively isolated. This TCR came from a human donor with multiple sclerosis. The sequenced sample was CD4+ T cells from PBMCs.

The CDR3 sequence: CASSQGSQETQYF. The CDR3 nucleotides are TGTGCCAGCAGCCAAGGGTCCCAAGAGACCCAGTACTTC. This sequence joins TRBV7-3 and TRBJ2-5; unclear D gene. Germline V gene sequence: CDR1 SGHTA, CDR2 FQGTGA. The germline V and J ends were trimmed by 5 bases and 1 base, with 8 bases remaining between them. The CDR3 extends over 13 amino acids.